This TCR beta chain was captured in a study of blood T cell repertoires in COVID-19. Overall study context: Samples came from the United States, Italy and Spain, spanning acute and convalescent COVID-19. Sample material is recorded as cDNA or gDNA derived from T cells, B-cell-depleted T cells, or PBMCs.

Assay used: immunoSEQ multiplex PCR; TCRdb lists only in-frame clones, some missing. In the table there are around 300,000 clones, about 88% of which are singletons. The CDR3 consists of 12 residues. Trimming pared 1 base from V and 5 bases from J, leaving 4 bases between. Germline V gives CDR1 SGHDN, CDR2 FVKESK. Recovery among Cohort 3 donors was established by two negative PCRs, clearance, or symptom resolution. Sequencing was carried out using PBMCs or T cells enriched from blood (not recorded which). The receptor comes from a woman aged 45-65 years who had recovered from COVID-19. The chain joins TRBV14 to TRBJ2-3; D gene unclear. CDR3: CASSQGGDTQYF. The CDR3, as DNA: TGTGCCAGCAGCCAAGGAGGAGATACGCAGTATTTT.